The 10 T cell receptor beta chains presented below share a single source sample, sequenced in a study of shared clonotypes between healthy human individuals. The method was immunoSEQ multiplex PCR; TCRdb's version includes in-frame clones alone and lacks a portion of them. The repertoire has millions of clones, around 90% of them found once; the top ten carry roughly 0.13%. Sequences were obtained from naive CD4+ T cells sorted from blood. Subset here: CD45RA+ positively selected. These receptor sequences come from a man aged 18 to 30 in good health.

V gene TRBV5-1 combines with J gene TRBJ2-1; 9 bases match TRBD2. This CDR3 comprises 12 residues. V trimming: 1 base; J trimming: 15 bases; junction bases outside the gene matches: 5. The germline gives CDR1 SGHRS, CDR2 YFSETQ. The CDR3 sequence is CASSLPSGVWFF. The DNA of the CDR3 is TGCGCCAGCAGCTTGCCTAGCGGGGTTTGGTTCTTC. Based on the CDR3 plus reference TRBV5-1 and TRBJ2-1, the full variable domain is KAGVTQTPRYLIKTRGQQVTLSCSPISGHRSVSWYQQTPGQGLQFLFEYFSETQRNKGNFPGRFSGRQFSNSRSEMNVSTLELGDSALYLCASSLPSGVWFFGPGTRLTVL.

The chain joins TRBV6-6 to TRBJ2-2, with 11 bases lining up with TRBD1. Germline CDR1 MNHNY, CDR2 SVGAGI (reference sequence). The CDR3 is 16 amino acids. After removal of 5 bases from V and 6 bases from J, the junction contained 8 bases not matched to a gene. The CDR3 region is CASSQSGQGAAGELFF. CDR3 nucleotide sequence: TGTGCCAGCAGTCAATCCGGACAGGGGGCCGCCGGGGAGCTGTTTTTT.

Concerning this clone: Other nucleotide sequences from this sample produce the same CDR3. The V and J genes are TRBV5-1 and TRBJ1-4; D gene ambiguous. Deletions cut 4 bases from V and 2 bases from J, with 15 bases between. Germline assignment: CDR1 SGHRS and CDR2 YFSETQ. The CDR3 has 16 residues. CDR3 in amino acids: CASSPGPGRTNEKLFF. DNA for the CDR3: TGCGCCAGCAGCCCAGGACCCGGTAGGACTAATGAAAAACTGTTTTTT.

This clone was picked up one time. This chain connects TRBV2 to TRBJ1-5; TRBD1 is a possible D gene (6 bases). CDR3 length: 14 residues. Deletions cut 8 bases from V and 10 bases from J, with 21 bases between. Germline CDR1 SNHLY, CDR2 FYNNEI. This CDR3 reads CASSNREGVGPQHF. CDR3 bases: TGTGCCAGCTCGAACAGGGAAGGGGTAGGTCCCCAGCATTTT.

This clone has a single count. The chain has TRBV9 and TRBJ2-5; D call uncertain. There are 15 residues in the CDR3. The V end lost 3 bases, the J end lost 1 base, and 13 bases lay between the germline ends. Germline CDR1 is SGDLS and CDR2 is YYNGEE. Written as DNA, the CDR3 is TGTGCCAGCAGCGGCCCCAAGGGCCTCCAAGAGACCCAGTACTTC. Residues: CASSGPKGLQETQYF.

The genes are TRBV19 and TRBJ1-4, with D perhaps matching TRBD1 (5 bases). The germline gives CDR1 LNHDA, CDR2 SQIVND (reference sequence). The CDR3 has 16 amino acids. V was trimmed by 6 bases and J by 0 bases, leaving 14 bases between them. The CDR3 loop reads CASSAWGEATNEKLFF. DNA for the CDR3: TGTGCCAGTAGCGCGTGGGGGGAAGCAACTAATGAAAAACTGTTTTTT.

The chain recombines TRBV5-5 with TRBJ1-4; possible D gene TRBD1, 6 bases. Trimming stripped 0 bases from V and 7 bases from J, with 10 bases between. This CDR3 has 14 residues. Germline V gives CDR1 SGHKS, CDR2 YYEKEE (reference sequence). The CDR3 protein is CASSLDRVSEKLFF. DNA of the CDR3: TGTGCCAGCAGCTTGGACAGGGTTAGTGAAAAACTGTTTTTT.

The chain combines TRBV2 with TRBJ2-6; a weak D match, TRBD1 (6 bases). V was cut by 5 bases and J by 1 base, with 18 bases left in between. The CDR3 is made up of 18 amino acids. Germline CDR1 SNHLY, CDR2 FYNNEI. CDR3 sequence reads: CASSSSTGTGSGANVLTF. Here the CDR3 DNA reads TGTGCCAGCAGTTCCTCCACAGGGACCGGGTCTGGGGCCAACGTCCTGACTTTC.

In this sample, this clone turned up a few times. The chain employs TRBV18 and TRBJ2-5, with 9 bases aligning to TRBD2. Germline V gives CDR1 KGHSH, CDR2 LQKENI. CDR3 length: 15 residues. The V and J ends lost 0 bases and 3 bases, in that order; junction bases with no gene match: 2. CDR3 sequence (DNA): TGTGCCAGCTCACCACCGGCTAGCGGGGAAGAGACCCAGTACTTC. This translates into CASSPPASGEETQYF.

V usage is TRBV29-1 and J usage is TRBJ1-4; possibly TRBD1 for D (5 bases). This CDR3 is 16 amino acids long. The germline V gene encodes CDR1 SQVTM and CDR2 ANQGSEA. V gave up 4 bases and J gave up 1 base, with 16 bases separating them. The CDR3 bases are TGCAGCGTTGCAGGCAGGGATTTTGGAACTAATGAAAAACTGTTTTTT. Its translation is CSVAGRDFGTNEKLFF.